A selection of T cell receptor beta chains follows, all from one sample in a study of CD8 T cells in ankylosing spondylitis. MiXCR, applied by TCRdb to the 5' RACE reads, yields one record per CDR3 protein. Of more than 650,000 distinct CDR3 sequences listed, about an eighth are singletons. Sequencing was carried out using blood, either unsorted or a sorted T cell fraction (not recorded which). The origin of the receptors is a male donor with ankylosing spondylitis. Each CDR3 is given with its conserved first and last residue. D genes are given only for firm matches. Size tells how often a clone was seen (once, few, many) or the class of an expanded clone, and some rows leave it out.

>TRBJ2-7|TRBV6-1|TRBD2|few
CASSTGGDAYEQYF
TGTGCCAGCAGTACCGGGGGGGATGCCTACGAGCAGTACTTC
>TRBJ1-1|TRBV7-2|TRBD1|-
CASSFLPDREAFF
TGTGCCAGCAGCTTTTTGCCGGACAGGGAAGCTTTCTTT
>TRBJ1-5|TRBV20-1|-|-
CSARNGREVSNQPQHF
TGCAGTGCTAGAAACGGGCGGGAGGTCAGCAATCAGCCCCAGCATTTT
>TRBJ1-2|TRBV4-3|TRBD1|many
CASSQGQGARGGYTF
TGCGCCAGCAGCCAAGGACAGGGGGCGAGGGGTGGCTACACCTTC
>TRBJ1-1|TRBV20-1|-|many
CSARDTARASEAFF
TGCAGTGCTAGAGATACGGCCAGGGCGAGTGAAGCTTTCTTT
>TRBJ1-2|TRBV20-1|-|many
CSASELNYGYTF
TGCAGTGCTAGCGAACTTAACTATGGCTACACCTTC
>TRBJ1-5|TRBV5-1|-|many
CASSLGVGQPQHF
TGTGCCAGCAGTTTGGGGGTGGGTCAGCCCCAGCATTTT
>TRBJ1-2|TRBV5-5|-|-
CASSPLPGEGGYTF
TGTGCCAGCAGCCCCCTCCCGGGGGAGGGCGGCTACACCTTC
>TRBJ2-7|TRBV6-2/TRBV6-3|TRBD1|-
CASSYRYRGKDEQYF
TGTGCCAGCAGTTACCGGTACAGGGGGAAGGACGAGCAGTACTTC
>TRBJ1-2|TRBV5-1|TRBD1|few
CASSVHPQGAKGYTF
TGCGCCAGCAGCGTCCATCCCCAGGGGGCGAAAGGCTACACCTTC
>TRBJ2-5|TRBV20-1|-|-
CSAKRAVQETQYF
TGCAGTGCGAAAAGGGCAGTCCAAGAGACCCAGTACTTC
>TRBJ1-3|TRBV5-1|-|-
CASSLGESSGNTIYF
TGCGCCAGCAGCTTGGGGGAGAGCTCTGGAAACACCATATATTTT
>TRBJ2-5|TRBV4-3|-|-
CASSQSLRQYQETQYF
TGCGCCAGCAGCCAAAGTTTGCGACAGTACCAAGAGACCCAGTACTTC
>TRBJ1-1|TRBV5-1|-|few
CASSFGLVTEAFF
TGCGCCAGCAGTTTTGGTTTGGTCACTGAAGCTTTCTTT
>TRBJ1-6|TRBV30|-|few
CAWSGTSISPLHF
TGTGCCTGGTCCGGGACCTCGATTTCACCCCTCCACTTT
>TRBJ2-5|TRBV19|-|few
CASSATGIQETQYF
TGTGCCAGTAGTGCAACAGGGATCCAAGAGACCCAGTACTTC
>TRBJ2-3|TRBV4-3|-|few
CASSVRGNTDTQYF
TGCGCCAGCAGCGTCCGGGGAAACACAGATACGCAGTATTTT
>TRBJ1-1|TRBV20-1|-|-
CSYTSGGPNTEAFF
TGCAGCTATACCTCGGGGGGACCGAACACTGAAGCTTTCTTT
>TRBJ2-1|TRBV5-4|TRBD2|-
CASSSSGGPPGEQFF
TGTGCCAGCAGCTCTAGCGGGGGGCCCCCCGGGGAGCAGTTCTTC
>TRBJ2-2|TRBV6-1|TRBD2|-
CASRKPGLAGRTGELFF
TGTGCCAGCAGGAAACCGGGACTAGCGGGACGGACCGGGGAGCTGTTTTTT
>TRBJ2-5|TRBV19|-|few
CASASELVLTQYF
TGTGCCAGCGCATCGGAACTAGTCTTGACCCAGTACTTC
>TRBJ1-4|TRBV28|TRBD1|-
CASSHRGNLNEKLFF
TGTGCCAGCAGTCACAGGGGGAACCTTAATGAAAAACTGTTTTTT
>TRBJ2-7|TRBV20-1|TRBD1|few
CSARVGTEAYEQYF
TGCAGTGCTAGAGTTGGGACAGAGGCCTACGAGCAGTACTTC
>TRBJ2-5|TRBV10-1|TRBD2|few
CASSEGRGGGSGETQYF
TGCGCCAGCAGTGAAGGGCGAGGAGGCGGGAGCGGAGAGACCCAGTACTTC
>TRBJ2-3|TRBV20-1|-|-
CSARVGGFRTDTQYF
TGCAGTGCTAGGGTAGGAGGGTTTAGGACAGATACGCAGTATTTT
>TRBJ2-3|TRBV6-1|TRBD2|-
CASSEEGLAGADTQYF
TGTGCCAGCAGTGAGGAGGGACTAGCGGGAGCAGATACGCAGTATTTT
>TRBJ1-2|TRBV12-3/TRBV12-4|-|few
CASSLGDAASGYGYTF
TGTGCCAGCAGTTTAGGGGACGCCGCATCTGGGTATGGCTACACCTTC
>TRBJ2-5|TRBV24-1|-|few
CATSDPSGSMQETQYF
TGTGCCACCAGTGACCCCAGCGGGTCAATGCAAGAGACCCAGTACTTC
>TRBJ2-4|TRBV19|-|-
CASSPGLRAAKNIQYF
TGTGCCAGTAGTCCCGGGTTGAGAGCGGCTAAAAACATTCAGTACTTC
>TRBJ2-5|TRBV12-3/TRBV12-4|-|-
CASTRTGRVETQYF
TGTGCCAGCACCAGGACAGGGAGGGTGGAGACCCAGTACTTC
>TRBJ2-1|TRBV4-2|TRBD2|-
CASSQLSAGVSEQFF
TGTGCCAGCAGCCAGCTCTCAGCGGGAGTAAGTGAGCAGTTCTTC
>TRBJ1-2|TRBV6-1|-|many
CASRTRGVDYGYTF
TGTGCCAGCAGGACCCGGGGTGTTGACTATGGCTACACCTTC
>TRBJ2-7|TRBV27|-|few
CASSFTGVRRYEQYF
TGTGCCAGCAGTTTTACCGGGGTCAGAAGGTACGAGCAGTACTTC
>TRBJ1-6|TRBV27|-|-
CASSSNRSGVGNSPLHF
TGTGCCAGCAGTTCCAACCGATCAGGGGTTGGTAATTCACCCCTCCACTTT
>TRBJ2-3|TRBV11-2|TRBD2|-
CASSLYLAGGRGTDTQYF
TGTGCCAGCAGCTTATACCTAGCGGGGGGGCGAGGCACAGATACGCAGTATTTT
>TRBJ2-5|TRBV18|TRBD2|-
CASSPVGRSPWETQYF
TGTGCCAGCTCACCAGTCGGGAGGTCCCCCTGGGAGACCCAGTACTTC
>TRBJ2-5|TRBV7-6|-|many
CASSFHEKTQYF
TGTGCCAGCAGCTTCCATGAGAAGACCCAGTACTTC
>TRBJ1-5|TRBV20-1|TRBD1|few
CSADRLDRGFDNQPQHF
TGCAGTGCAGACCGTTTGGACAGGGGTTTTGACAATCAGCCCCAGCATTTT
>TRBJ1-5|TRBV7-9|-|few
CASSRDDQPQHF
TGTGCCAGCAGCCGAGACGATCAGCCCCAGCATTTT
>TRBJ2-7|TRBV12-3/TRBV12-4|TRBD2|few
CASRKAGTSGSYEQYF
TGTGCCAGCAGGAAAGCCGGGACTAGCGGCTCCTACGAGCAGTACTTC
>TRBJ2-7|TRBV20-1|TRBD1|-
CSARGPRHTSQGGRYEQYF
TGCAGTGCTAGAGGCCCCCGGCACACGTCACAGGGGGGAAGGTACGAGCAGTACTTC
>TRBJ2-5|TRBV20-1|-|few
CSAPHPGSETQYF
TGCAGTGCACCTCACCCAGGTAGCGAGACCCAGTACTTC
>TRBJ2-7|TRBV10-3|TRBD2|many
CAVATSVSLGSYEQYF
TGTGCCGTCGCCACTAGCGTATCGCTGGGCTCCTACGAGCAGTACTTC
>TRBJ2-7|TRBV5-1|-|-
CASSLAVTSEQYF
TGCGCCAGCAGCTTGGCTGTGACCAGTGAGCAGTACTTC
>TRBJ2-7|TRBV12-3/TRBV12-4|TRBD2|many
CASRRGLALINEQYF
TGTGCCAGCAGGAGGGGACTAGCACTAATTAACGAGCAGTACTTC